This is a list of T cell receptor beta chains from one sample in a study of blood T cells in healthy people across ages. TCRdb itself ran the 5' RACE reads through MiXCR, one entry per CDR3 protein. Among over 600,000 distinct CDR3 sequences listed, around 21% were seen once. Sequencing was carried out using blood. Receptor source: a man in his sixties or seventies in good health. Each CDR3 is given with its conserved first and last residue. A D gene is named only where the DNA matches it firmly. Rows may omit the clone size; those that give it use once, few, many or a size class.

CDR3aa: CASSFSTQTGNTIYF; CDR3nt: TGTGCCAGCAGTTTTAGTACTCAGACTGGAAACACCATATATTTT; d_gene: .; j_gene: TRBJ1-3; len: 15; abundance: .; v_gene: TRBV6-5
CDR3aa: CSARDPSGRNLGELFF; CDR3nt: TGCAGTGCTAGAGATCCCAGCGGGAGGAATCTCGGGGAGCTGTTTTTT; d_gene: TRBD2; j_gene: TRBJ2-2; len: 16; abundance: few; v_gene: TRBV20-1
CDR3aa: CASSYGQEAQYF; CDR3nt: TGTGCCAGCAGCTATGGTCAAGAGGCCCAGTACTTC; d_gene: .; j_gene: TRBJ2-5; len: 12; abundance: .; v_gene: TRBV6-6
CDR3aa: CASSFQAGSSYEQYF; CDR3nt: TGCGCCAGCAGCTTCCAGGCAGGGAGCTCCTACGAGCAGTACTTC; d_gene: .; j_gene: TRBJ2-7; len: 15; abundance: .; v_gene: TRBV5-1
CDR3aa: CASSQALTGRNEQFF; CDR3nt: TGTGCCAGCAGCCAAGCCTTAACAGGGAGGAATGAGCAGTTCTTC; d_gene: .; j_gene: TRBJ2-1; len: 15; abundance: .; v_gene: TRBV3-1
CDR3aa: CSAPDSGDTQYF; CDR3nt: TGCAGTGCCCCAGACAGTGGAGATACACAGTATTTT; d_gene: .; j_gene: TRBJ2-3; len: 12; abundance: .; v_gene: TRBV20-1
CDR3aa: CSAGTSGYQETQYF; CDR3nt: TGCAGTGCTGGGACTAGCGGGTACCAAGAGACCCAGTACTTC; d_gene: TRBD2; j_gene: TRBJ2-5; len: 14; abundance: few; v_gene: TRBV20-1
CDR3aa: CASSRTGASYGYTF; CDR3nt: TGTGCCAGCAGTAGGACAGGGGCGTCCTATGGCTACACCTTC; d_gene: TRBD1; j_gene: TRBJ1-2; len: 14; abundance: .; v_gene: TRBV6-2/TRBV6-3
CDR3aa: CASSEFSGRTDTQYF; CDR3nt: TGTGCCAGCAGTGAATTTAGCGGGAGGACAGATACGCAGTATTTT; d_gene: TRBD2; j_gene: TRBJ2-3; len: 15; abundance: few; v_gene: TRBV6-5
CDR3aa: CATSAGDRTTDTQYF; CDR3nt: TGTGCCACCAGCGCCGGGGACAGGACCACAGATACGCAGTATTTT; d_gene: TRBD1; j_gene: TRBJ2-3; len: 15; abundance: .; v_gene: TRBV24-1
CDR3aa: CASSPASGRGPYNEQFF; CDR3nt: TGTGCTAGCAGCCCCGCTAGCGGGAGAGGCCCCTACAATGAGCAGTTCTTC; d_gene: TRBD2; j_gene: TRBJ2-1; len: 17; abundance: few; v_gene: TRBV7-7
CDR3aa: CAISEGNIQYF; CDR3nt: TGTGCCATCAGTGAGGGGAACATTCAGTACTTC; d_gene: .; j_gene: TRBJ2-4; len: 11; abundance: few; v_gene: TRBV10-3
CDR3aa: CASRPLSGTGHTDTQYF; CDR3nt: TGTGCCAGCAGGCCTCTATCCGGGACAGGTCACACAGATACGCAGTATTTT; d_gene: TRBD1; j_gene: TRBJ2-3; len: 17; abundance: many; v_gene: TRBV27
CDR3aa: CASSNRLGDRTYEQYF; CDR3nt: TGTGCCAGCAGCAATCGGTTAGGGGATCGCACCTACGAGCAGTACTTC; d_gene: .; j_gene: TRBJ2-7; len: 16; abundance: .; v_gene: TRBV21-1
CDR3aa: CASSETSGRASDTQYF; CDR3nt: TGTGCCAGCAGTGAAACTAGCGGGAGGGCCTCAGATACGCAGTATTTT; d_gene: TRBD2; j_gene: TRBJ2-3; len: 16; abundance: .; v_gene: TRBV28